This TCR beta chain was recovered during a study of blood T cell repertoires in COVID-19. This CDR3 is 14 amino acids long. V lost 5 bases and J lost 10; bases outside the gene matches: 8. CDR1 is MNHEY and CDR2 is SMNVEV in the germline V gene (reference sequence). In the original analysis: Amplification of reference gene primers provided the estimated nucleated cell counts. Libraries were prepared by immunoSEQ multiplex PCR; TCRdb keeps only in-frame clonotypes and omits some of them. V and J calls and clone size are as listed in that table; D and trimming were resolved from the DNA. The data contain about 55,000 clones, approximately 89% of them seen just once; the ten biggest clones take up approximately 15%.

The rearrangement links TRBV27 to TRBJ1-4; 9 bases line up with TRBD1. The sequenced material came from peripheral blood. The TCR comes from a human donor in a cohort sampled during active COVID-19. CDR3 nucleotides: TGTGCCAGCAGTGCCGGGACAGGGCAGTTAAAACTGTTTTTT. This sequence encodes CASSAGTGQLKLFF. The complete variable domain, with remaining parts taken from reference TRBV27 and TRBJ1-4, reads EAQVTQNPRYLITVTGKKLTVTCSQNMNHEYMSWYRQDPGLGLRQIYYSMNVEVTDKGDVPEGYKVSRKEKRNFPLILESPSPNQTSLYFCASSAGTGQLKLFFGSGTQLSVL.